Below, 2 T cell receptor beta chains from the same sample are listed, as sequenced in a study of shared clonotypes between healthy human individuals. TCRdb's copy holds only in-frame clones and misses some; the assay was immunoSEQ multiplex PCR. The sample has 150,000 to 200,000 clones; 85% to 95% are singletons. What was sequenced was naive CD4+ T cells sorted from blood. Subset in this sample: CD45RA+ positively selected. These receptors all stem from a woman aged 25 to 45 in good health.

The chain carries TRBV28 and TRBJ2-6; TRBD1 agrees at 7 bases. The CDR3 runs 15 residues. V shed 6 bases and J 0 bases; nucleotides not matched to a gene: 2. The germline V gene has CDR1 MDHEN and CDR2 SYDVKM. CDR3 DNA: TGTGCCAGCAGGGGACAGACCTCTGGGGCCAACGTCCTGACTTTC. This sequence encodes CASRGQTSGANVLTF.

The J gene is TRBJ2-1, the V gene TRBV10-1; possible D gene TRBD1, 6 bases. Germline V gene sequence: CDR1 WNHNN, CDR2 SYGVQD (reference sequence). V was shortened by 0 bases and J by 9 bases, with 15 bases between the two germline ends. CDR3 size: 15 residues. The CDR3 reads CASSESGRGGSEQFF. Written as DNA, the CDR3 is TGCGCCAGCAGTGAGTCTGGCAGGGGTGGAAGTGAGCAGTTCTTC.